What follows are 21 T cell receptor beta chains derived from one specimen sequenced in a study of cytomegalovirus exposure and HLA in healthy donors. Vbeta (60) and Jbeta (13) primers were used in the PCR. Repertoires were generated with immunoSEQ multiplex PCR, while TCRdb's copy carries only in-frame clones and drops some. The sample lists about 160,000 clones; approximately 80% were seen once. Sequenced material: PBMCs. The receptors derive from a woman between 45 and 65 years old in good health and CMV-seronegative.

The V gene is TRBV29-1, the J gene TRBJ2-7, with no clear D. The CDR3 consists of 12 residues. The V and J ends lost 6 bases and 3 bases respectively, with 12 bases between them. Germline V gene lookup returns CDR1 SQVTM and CDR2 ANQGSEA. In DNA form, the CDR3 reads TGCAGCGTGAGGATCGGGTTCTACGAGCAGTACTTC. Residues: CSVRIGFYEQYF.

This clone was recorded a few times. CDR3 region: CASSQFTGISYEQYF. The CDR3 coding sequence is TGTGCCAGCAGCCAATTCACAGGGATCTCCTACGAGCAGTACTTC. V usage is TRBV5-5 and J usage is TRBJ2-7, with a tentative D call TRBD1 (6 bases). The V end lost 4 bases, the J end lost 0 bases, and 14 bases lay between the germline ends. This CDR3 has 15 residues. The germline gives CDR1 SGHKS, CDR2 YYEKEE (reference sequence). The full variable domain, its missing parts supplied by reference TRBV5-5 and TRBJ2-7, is DAGVTQSPTHLIKTRGQQVTLRCSPISGHKSVSWYQQVLGQGPQFIFQYYEKEERGRGNFPDRFSARQFPNYSSELNVNALLLGDSALYLCASSQFTGISYEQYFGPGTRLTVT.

The chain employs TRBV5-1 and TRBJ2-1, with a tentative D call TRBD1 (6 bases). This CDR3 is 15 amino acids long. Germline CDR1 is SGHRS and CDR2 is YFSETQ. The germline V and J ends were trimmed by 0 bases and 3 bases, with 10 bases remaining between them. The CDR3 protein is CASSLDGQIYNEQFF. DNA for the CDR3: TGCGCCAGCAGCTTGGATGGACAGATCTACAATGAGCAGTTCTTC.

In this sample, this clone turned up once. V is TRBV27 and J is TRBJ2-5; 7 bases are shared with TRBD1. The V gene end was trimmed by 3 bases and the J gene end by 3 bases; junction bases not matched to a gene: 7. CDR3 length: 15 residues. Germline V lookup: CDR1 MNHEY, CDR2 SMNVEV (reference sequence). CDR3 DNA sequence: TGTGCCAGCAGTTTCCTGTCAGACAGGGAAGAGACCCAGTACTTC. Protein: CASSFLSDREETQYF.

This rearrangement joins TRBV6-5 to TRBJ1-6; tentatively, D is TRBD1 (5 bases). V was pared by 6 bases and J by 10 bases, with 19 bases between. This CDR3 comprises 15 residues. Germline CDR1 MNHEY, CDR2 SVGAGI. CDR3 nucleotide sequence: TGTGCCAGCAGACCCCCGGCAGGGTTAGGCTCACCCCTCCACTTT. Encoded protein: CASRPPAGLGSPLHF.

CDR3: CASSLELTNGYTF. The CDR3 nucleotides are TGTGCCAGCAGCTTAGAGCTCACTAATGGCTACACCTTC. This rearrangement joins TRBV7-9 to TRBJ1-2; D ambiguous. V was clipped by 1 base and J by 6 bases, with 9 bases between them. The CDR3 has 13 residues. Germline V gene data show CDR1 as SEHNR and CDR2 as FQNEAQ (reference sequence).

The chain uses TRBV7-8 and TRBJ1-4, with 7 bases fitting TRBD1. The CDR3 has 13 amino acids. In germline, CDR1 is SGHVS, CDR2 FQNEAQ. Trimming cost V 4 bases and J 10 bases; bases outside gene matches: 6. CDR3 coding DNA: TGTGCCAGCAGCTACCGACAGGGTGCAAAACTGTTTTTT. Protein: CASSYRQGAKLFF.

This chain joins TRBV18 and TRBJ2-5, with D tentatively TRBD2 (6 bases). The germline V gene has CDR1 KGHSH and CDR2 LQKENI. Between the trimmed V and J ends, which lost 3 bases and 0 bases, there was a span of 17 bases. This CDR3 spans 17 amino acids. The CDR3 DNA reads TGTGCCAGCTCACCTTACGGGAGTCCGGATGACCAAGAGACCCAGTACTTC. The encoded protein is CASSPYGSPDDQETQYF.

The genes are TRBV9 and TRBJ2-6; a weak D match, TRBD2 (5 bases). The CDR3 length is 19 residues. The V and J ends lost 3 bases and 0 bases respectively, with 19 bases between them. CDR1 and CDR2 from the germline V gene are SGDLS and YYNGEE. CDR3 residues: CASSARRSLPTSGANVLTF. CDR3 coding DNA: TGTGCCAGCAGCGCCCGGAGGAGCCTGCCCACCTCTGGGGCCAACGTCCTGACTTTC.

The rearrangement joins TRBV7-2 to TRBJ2-7; weak D call: TRBD2 (5 bases). The CDR3 spans 13 residues. Trimming took 3 bases from V and 5 from J, leaving 11 bases between them. Germline V gene lookup returns CDR1 SGHTA and CDR2 FQGNSA. The CDR3 DNA reads TGTGCCAGCAGCTTGAGGGAGTTTGACGAGCAGTACTTC. Translation: CASSLREFDEQYF.

This clone has more than one count but fewer than ten. The rearrangement joins TRBV4-3 to TRBJ1-4; D may be TRBD1 (6 bases). Trimming removed 5 bases from V and 5 bases from J, with 15 bases in between. This CDR3 is 15 amino acids long. Germline CDR1 is LGHNA and CDR2 is YSLEER. DNA for the CDR3: TGCGCCAGCAGCAAACGACAGGTGGGAAATGAAAAACTGTTTTTT. It yields the protein CASSKRQVGNEKLFF.

V gene TRBV7-9 combines with J gene TRBJ2-7, with D perhaps TRBD1 (6 bases). Germline-derived CDR1 and CDR2 are SEHNR and FQNEAQ (reference sequence). With 4 bases removed from V and 0 bases from J, the gap between germline ends came to 13 bases. This CDR3 contains 15 residues. CDR3 bases: TGTGCCAGCAGCTCCGGGACACAGAGCTCCTACGAGCAGTACTTC. Protein product: CASSSGTQSSYEQYF.

This sequence joins TRBV7-2 and TRBJ1-1, with D uncertain. The V end was cut by 4 bases, the J end by 6 bases, with 12 bases between. Germline lookup yields CDR1 SGHTA and CDR2 FQGNSA. The CDR3 is 13 amino acids. CDR3 in DNA: TGTGCCAGCAGCTGGAGGGAGTTCTCTGAAGCTTTCTTT. It specifies CASSWREFSEAFF.

The chain is built from TRBV27 and TRBJ2-3; a weak D match, TRBD1 (6 bases). With 5 bases removed from V and 8 bases from J, the gap between germline ends came to 14 bases. The CDR3 runs 13 residues. Looked up from germline, CDR1 is MNHEY and CDR2 is SMNVEV (reference sequence). The CDR3 sequence: CASSTLQGFTQYF. CDR3 DNA: TGTGCCAGCAGTACCCTACAGGGTTTTACGCAGTATTTT.

The chain has TRBV6-1 and TRBJ2-1; perhaps TRBD1 as D (6 bases). The CDR3 is 14 amino acids. V was shortened by 6 bases and J by 2 bases, with 11 bases between the two germline ends. Germline-derived CDR1 and CDR2 are MNHNS and SASEGT. The CDR3 coding sequence is TGTGCCAGCAGGGGGGCAGGGGCCTACAATGAGCAGTTCTTC. As protein: CASRGAGAYNEQFF.

The chain is built from TRBV15 and TRBJ1-1; 11 positions match TRBD1. The CDR3 extends over 15 amino acids. Per germline, CDR1 LNHNV and CDR2 YYDKDF (reference sequence). The V gene end was trimmed by 7 bases and the J gene end by 3 bases; junction bases not matched to a gene: 7. CDR3 in DNA: TGTGCCACCACGGGACAGGGGGGAAGGGACACTGAAGCTTTCTTT. This translates into CATTGQGGRDTEAFF.

The chain links TRBV23-1 to TRBJ2-1, with TRBD2 matching over 10 bases. TRBV23-1 falls under the ORF class, with uncertain function. This CDR3 spans 19 amino acids. The V gene end was trimmed by 2 bases and the J gene end by 5 bases; junction bases not matched to a gene: 15. The CDR3 reads CASSQPEPPGLACDNEQFF. The CDR3 DNA reads TGCGCCAGCAGTCAACCCGAGCCTCCGGGACTAGCGTGCGACAATGAGCAGTTCTTC.

CDR3 nucleotides: TGTGCCAGCTCACCACCGACTTCGACGGGCAATCAGCCCCAGCATTTT. Protein product: CASSPPTSTGNQPQHF. The chain joins TRBV18 to TRBJ1-5; no firm D call. Between the trimmed V and J ends, which lost 0 bases and 2 bases, there was a span of 11 bases. From germline, CDR1 is KGHSH and CDR2 LQKENI. The length of the CDR3 is 16 residues.

The table lists this clone with a count of one. The same CDR3 also results from other DNA sequences found in this sample. DNA for the CDR3: TGTGCCAGCAGCTCTATGGACATTGGCAATCAGCCCCAGCATTTT. As protein: CASSSMDIGNQPQHF. The chain has TRBV7-2 and TRBJ1-5, with D tentatively TRBD1 (5 bases). CDR1 and CDR2 from the germline V gene are SGHTA and FQGNSA. V lost 4 bases to trimming and J lost 2 bases, with 12 bases between them. CDR3 length: 15 amino acids. The complete variable domain, with remaining parts taken from reference TRBV7-2 and TRBJ1-5, reads GAGVSQSPSNKVTEKGKDVELRCDPISGHTALYWYRQSLGQGLEFLIYFQGNSAPDKSGLPSDRFSAERTGGSVSTLTIQRTQQEDSAVYLCASSSMDIGNQPQHFGDGTRLSIL.

The chain joins TRBV18 to TRBJ1-5; D possibly corresponds to TRBD1 (5 bases). Germline assignment: CDR1 KGHSH and CDR2 LQKENI. The CDR3 covers 13 residues. Trimming shortened V by 6 bases and J by 4 bases, and 10 bases separated the two germline ends. The DNA of the CDR3 is TGTGCCAGCTCGCAACAGGTGAATCAGCCCCAGCATTTT. Protein product: CASSQQVNQPQHF. The full variable domain, completed using reference TRBV18 and TRBJ1-5, is NAGVMQNPRHLVRRRGQEARLRCSPMKGHSHVYWYRQLPEEGLKFMVYLQKENIIDESGMPKERFSAEFPKEGPSILRIQQVVRGDSAAYFCASSQQVNQPQHFGDGTRLSIL.

This clone was observed a few times. Other nucleotide sequences in the sample specify the same CDR3. The rearrangement joins TRBV6-5 to TRBJ2-7, with 7 bases lining up with TRBD1. The CDR3 consists of 14 residues. After removal of 8 bases from V and 0 bases from J, the junction contained 7 bases not matched to a gene. In germline, CDR1 is MNHEY, CDR2 SVGAGI. Here the CDR3 reads CASSDRWSSYEQYF. As DNA, the CDR3 is TGTGCCAGCTCGGACAGGTGGTCCTCCTACGAGCAGTACTTC.